The next 9 T cell receptor beta chains were all read from a single sample in a study of blood T cell repertoires in COVID-19. Assay used: immunoSEQ multiplex PCR; TCRdb lists only in-frame clones, some missing. The table lists roughly 250,000 clones, 75% to 90% of them singletons, with 3% to 4.5% in the top ten. Sample: peripheral blood. Every receptor here comes from a woman between 40 and 55 years old with acute or convalescent COVID-19.

The chain combines TRBV7-9 with TRBJ1-1; 12 bases are a match to TRBD1. The germline gives CDR1 SEHNR, CDR2 FQNEAQ (reference sequence). The CDR3 runs 15 residues. Losses at the gene ends were 5 bases for V and 5 bases for J; bases not matched to a gene: 6. CDR3 in DNA: TGTGCCAGCAGCCCCGGGACAGGGGGCTTGACTGAAGCTTTCTTT. Residues: CASSPGTGGLTEAFF.

The rearrangement uses TRBV27 and TRBJ1-6; D possibly corresponds to TRBD1 (5 bases). The CDR3 spans 14 residues. Trimming cost V 8 bases and J 6 bases, with 14 bases left between them. The germline V gene has CDR1 MNHEY and CDR2 SMNVEV (reference sequence). The CDR3 nucleotides read TGTGCCAGCGGTAGAAGGAGGGGTAATTCACCCCTCCACTTT. Protein sequence: CASGRRRGNSPLHF.

This chain joins TRBV5-1 and TRBJ1-4; D gene unclear. This CDR3 is built from 14 residues. The V and J ends lost 4 bases and 4 bases respectively, with 11 bases between them. Germline V gene data show CDR1 as SGHRS and CDR2 as YFSETQ. CDR3: CASSRGSGNEKLFF. Written as DNA, the CDR3 is TGCGCCAGCAGCCGGGGATCGGGTAATGAAAAACTGTTTTTT.

This chain joins TRBV12-2 and TRBJ2-2; TRBD1, the table's D call, was not compared with the DNA. TRBV12-2 constitutes a pseudogene. CDR3 size: 14 residues. The CDR3 sequence is CASRLVRVTGELFF. CDR3 nucleotide sequence: TGTGCAAGTCGCTTAGTCAGGGTGACCGGGGAGCTGTTTTTT.

The chain is built from TRBV9 and TRBJ2-2; D remains unclear. The germline V and J ends were trimmed by 0 bases and 2 bases, with 5 bases remaining between them. Germline V gene sequence: CDR1 SGDLS, CDR2 YYNGEE. The CDR3 is 14 residues long. The chain's CDR3 is CASSVAHNTGELFF. The CDR3 bases are TGTGCCAGCAGCGTAGCACACAACACCGGGGAGCTGTTTTTT.

The chain has TRBV5-1 and TRBJ2-7; 10 bases line up with TRBD2. J gave up 3 bases and V 2 bases, and 2 bases lay outside the gene matches. Per germline, CDR1 SGHRS and CDR2 YFSETQ. The CDR3 consists of 14 residues. Here the CDR3 DNA reads TGCGCCAGCAGCTTCGGGACTAGCGACTACGAGCAGTACGTC. It yields the protein CASSFGTSDYEQYV.

The V and J genes are TRBV5-1 and TRBJ1-1; the D gene is possibly TRBD1 (6 bases). The CDR3 contains 13 residues. Germline V gives CDR1 SGHRS, CDR2 YFSETQ. The ends were cut back, 4 bases at V and 5 bases at J, with 12 bases in the middle. The CDR3 coding sequence is TGCGCCAGCAGCCCCTCCGACAGGACTGAAGCTTTCTTT. Its protein is CASSPSDRTEAFF.

The chain has TRBV7-9 and TRBJ2-1; TRBD1 matches 9 bases. Trimming cost V 5 bases and J 9 bases; bases outside gene matches: 14. The germline V gene has CDR1 SEHNR and CDR2 FQNEAQ (reference sequence). CDR3 size: 16 residues. The CDR3 loop is CASSRGDRAEGSEQFF. The CDR3 DNA is TGTGCCAGCAGCCGGGGGGACAGGGCCGAGGGGAGTGAGCAGTTCTTC.

The chain links TRBV6-1 to TRBJ2-5, with D tentatively TRBD2 (6 bases). The CDR3 runs to 15 residues. Trimming pared 3 bases from V and 1 base from J, leaving 12 bases between. Per germline, CDR1 MNHNS and CDR2 SASEGT. In DNA, the CDR3 is TGTGCCAGCAGTGACGCGGGGTACCTCCAAGAGACCCAGTACTTC. Translation gives CASSDAGYLQETQYF.